This TCR beta chain was captured in a study of OX40 agonist ivuxolimab in advanced cancers. Background on the whole study: Ivuxolimab was an agonistic, fully human IgG2 monoclonal antibody directed against OX40 (CD134), a costimulatory receptor. Patients were allowed to have had prior anti-PD-1, anti-PD-L1 or anti-CTLA-4 therapy, and around 43% of the dose-escalation patients had been treated with checkpoint inhibitors. A male proportion of roughly 80% and a mean age of approximately 60 years, ranging from 23 to 79, were recorded for the dose-escalation cohort. Of the 50 to 55 patients in dose escalation, 19 had hepatocellular carcinoma, some 15 had melanoma, 9 had renal cell carcinoma and 9 had head and neck cancer. The paper describes the monotherapy dose-escalation part (N = 52 patients) of the phase I trial of ivuxolimab. Partial responses were achieved by three dose-escalation patients, of whom one had hepatocellular carcinoma and two had cutaneous melanoma. The purpose of peripheral TCRbeta sequencing was to test whether ivuxolimab changed TCR sequence diversity and led to clonal T-cell expansion. Intravenous ivuxolimab was administered to patients every 2 weeks at six dose levels: 0.01, 0.1, 0.3, 1.5, 3 and 10 mg/kg. General findings and caveats noted by the study authors: After ivuxolimab, more expanded clones were found on average in CD8+ T cells than in CD4+ T cells. Antigen specificity was not determined for the clonally expanded peripheral T cells. Clonal expansion of both CD4+ and CD8+ blood T cells was observed from baseline to week 6 at doses 0.1 to 3.0 mg/kg. Low levels of normalized T-cell clonal expansion were also seen in some patients who did not respond. In partial responders in the 0.1-3.0 mg/kg groups, normalized peripheral clonal expansion was found to be among the lowest, especially among CD8+ T cells.

The trial excluded patients who had a history of autoimmune disease or were on systemic immunosuppression. In every dose cohort, peripheral blood was drawn for TCR sequencing at baseline, cycle 4 day 1, and cycle 7 day 1. Samples were obtained from an open-label, multicenter, first-in-human phase I dose-escalation trial of ivuxolimab. Adults with locally advanced or metastatic head and neck squamous cell, hepatocellular, melanoma or renal cell carcinoma were enrolled in the trial. Before TCR sequencing, CD4+ T cells and CD8+ T cells from peripheral blood were sorted into separate populations. Genomic DNA was isolated from the sorted cells so that the TCRbeta CDR3 region could be sequenced. The immunoSEQ Assay was used to sequence the TCRbeta CDR3 regions. Not all clones reach the TCRdb copy of this immuneACCESS table, which keeps in-frame sequences only. Checked studies attribute under half of the gap to unresolved V genes and leave the rest unexplained. The sample data list roughly 32,000 clones, and nearly 90% of these were observed just once. Jointly, the top ten make up 58% of the sample.

Cut back by 1 base and 12 bases, the V and J ends lie 15 bases apart. CDR1 and CDR2 are read off the germline V gene (reference sequence) as SEHNR and FQNEAQ. The CDR3 runs 14 residues from the cysteine to the phenylalanine. Here the CDR3 DNA is all that survives: 42 bases in frame from base 1. With regard to this clone: Which antigen it targets is not known. No much larger clonotype is one base removed from it; base qualities were not supplied.

The V and J segments used are TRBV7-9 and TRBJ2-2; the D segment cannot be called with confidence. This TCR derives from an adult with an advanced solid tumor such as melanoma, head and neck, liver or kidney cancer. The sequencing here drew on CD4+ or CD8+ T cells sorted from blood, taken in a trial of the OX40 agonist ivuxolimab. The nucleotides read TGTGCCAGCAGCTTAGTTTTGGACCGTGGACAGCTGTTTTTT. Its protein reads: CASSLVLDRGQLFF.